This TCR beta chain appears in the sequencing data of a study of technical replicates of blood from several donors. Produced via immunoSEQ multiplex PCR; TCRdb's table is partial and in-frame only. The sample shows 65,000 to 80,000 clones, 95% to 98% of them seen only once. This TCR derives from a human donor in good health. Input material: T cells isolated from PBMCs.

The CDR3 here is CASRDRDTEAFF. The CDR3 coding sequence is TGCGCCAGTAGAGACAGGGACACTGAAGCTTTCTTT. This chain joins TRBV5-1 and TRBJ1-1, with 7 positions matching TRBD1. V trimming: 8 bases; J trimming: 3 bases; junction bases outside the gene matches: 4. This CDR3 has 12 residues. In germline, CDR1 is SGHRS, CDR2 YFSETQ.